This T cell receptor beta chain was profiled in a study of T cells in Graves' hyperthyroidism and ophthalmopathy. Germline V lookup: CDR1 LGHDT, CDR2 YNNKEL (reference sequence). The V gene lost 8 bases and the J gene lost 6 bases, with 11 bases spanning the gap. The CDR3 has 13 amino acids. What was amplified from RNA transcripts were TCR beta CDR3 regions. Researchers ran a first-round RT-PCR on the TCR CDR3 using the HTBI primer set. In TCRdb, the multiplex PCR reads were re-called with MiXCR into one record per CDR3 protein. The profile shows over 400,000 distinct CDR3 sequences, over 12% of them singletons. Study-wide findings and caveats: Separation of ophthalmopathy from stable hyperthyroidism was achieved by a 13 V-J model.

This clonotype was detected only a few times. Its antigen remains unknown. The sample consisted of blood. This receptor was identified in a man aged 18 to 35 with Graves' ophthalmopathy. The chain has TRBV3-1 and TRBJ1-6, with D unclear. CDR3 sequence reads: CASDQLGNSPLHF. The CDR3 nucleotides are TGTGCCAGCGACCAGTTGGGTAATTCACCCCTCCACTTT.